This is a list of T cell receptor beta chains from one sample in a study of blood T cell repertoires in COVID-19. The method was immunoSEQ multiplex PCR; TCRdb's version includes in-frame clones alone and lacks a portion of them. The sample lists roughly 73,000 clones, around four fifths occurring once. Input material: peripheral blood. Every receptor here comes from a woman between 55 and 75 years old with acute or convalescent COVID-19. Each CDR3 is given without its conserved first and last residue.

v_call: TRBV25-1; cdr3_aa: ASSVLQGRGNQPQH
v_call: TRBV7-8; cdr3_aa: ASSPRTGTYGYT
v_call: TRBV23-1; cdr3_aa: ASSHLNFRQRERRYEQY
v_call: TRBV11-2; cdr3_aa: ASSPLAGEGYT
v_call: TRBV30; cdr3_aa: AWSRLIEQF
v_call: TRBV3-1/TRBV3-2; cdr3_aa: ASSDTRGQPQH
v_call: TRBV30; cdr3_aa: AWKRGRGNTIY
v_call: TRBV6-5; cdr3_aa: ASSWGDRDNEQF
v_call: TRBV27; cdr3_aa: ASSFSGAGAANEKLF
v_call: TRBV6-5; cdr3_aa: ASRTPSGNTIY
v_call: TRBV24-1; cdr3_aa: ATSMKGGAEAF
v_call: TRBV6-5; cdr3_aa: ASSSGSANTGELF
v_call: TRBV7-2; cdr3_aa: ASSRTGLVGYEQY
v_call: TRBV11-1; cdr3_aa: ASSFLAGGRGNEQF
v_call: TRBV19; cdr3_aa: ASSWAGQETQY
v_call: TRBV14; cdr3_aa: ASSLPGARQF
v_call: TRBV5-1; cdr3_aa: ASSTGLANEQF
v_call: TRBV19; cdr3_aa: ASRRTGSGNQPQH
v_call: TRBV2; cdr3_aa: ASSRYTFASPLH
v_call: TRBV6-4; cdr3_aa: ASSGTSGSTGELF
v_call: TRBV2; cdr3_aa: ASNLGQGGQKF
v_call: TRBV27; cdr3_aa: ASSFTGQAVYNEQF
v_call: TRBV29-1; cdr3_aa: SALYPGLAGGGEQF
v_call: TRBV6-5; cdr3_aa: ASSYLYTDTQY
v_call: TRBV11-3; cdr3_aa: ASSFSGTSYNEQF
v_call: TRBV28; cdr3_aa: ASSSSGGGYNEQF
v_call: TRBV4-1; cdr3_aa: ASSQVTSGSWVY
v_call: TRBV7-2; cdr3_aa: ASSPGPGKIGYT
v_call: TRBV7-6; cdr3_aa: ASSLGGTAIYEQY
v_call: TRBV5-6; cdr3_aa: ASSPLGTGGATDTQY
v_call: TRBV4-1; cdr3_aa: ASRAQGGDGENRGLSSYGYT
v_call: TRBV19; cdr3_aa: ASSIGGGYEQY
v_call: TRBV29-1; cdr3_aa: SVDRGQSTEAF
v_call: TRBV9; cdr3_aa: ASSRASGDTDTQY
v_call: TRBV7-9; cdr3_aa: ASSLRVAGASGTEAF
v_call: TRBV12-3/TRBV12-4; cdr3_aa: ASSFTGERAF
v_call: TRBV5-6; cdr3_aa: ASSLEQGNSPLH
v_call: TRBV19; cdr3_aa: ASSMATGGRSYNSPLH
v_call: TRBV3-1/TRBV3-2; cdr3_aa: ASSYGTSGRIGELF
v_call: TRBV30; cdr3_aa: AGYWTARSGNTIY
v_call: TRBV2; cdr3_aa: ASSGTVMNTEAF
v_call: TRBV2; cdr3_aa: ASSEVSPFAGYEQY
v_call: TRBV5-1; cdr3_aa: ASSPDLAAMNTEAF
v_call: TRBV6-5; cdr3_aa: ASSTAGVHEQY
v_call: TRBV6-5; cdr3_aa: ASTTTGGTEAF
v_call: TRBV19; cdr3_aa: ASSPGLADLTDTQY
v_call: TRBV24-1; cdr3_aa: ATSDFLTAGELF
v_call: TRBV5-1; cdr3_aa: ASSSRGKTGGTLANYGYT
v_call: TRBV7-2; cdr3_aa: ASRTGMGSSGNTIY
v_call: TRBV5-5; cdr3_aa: ASSLSSGSSYEQY